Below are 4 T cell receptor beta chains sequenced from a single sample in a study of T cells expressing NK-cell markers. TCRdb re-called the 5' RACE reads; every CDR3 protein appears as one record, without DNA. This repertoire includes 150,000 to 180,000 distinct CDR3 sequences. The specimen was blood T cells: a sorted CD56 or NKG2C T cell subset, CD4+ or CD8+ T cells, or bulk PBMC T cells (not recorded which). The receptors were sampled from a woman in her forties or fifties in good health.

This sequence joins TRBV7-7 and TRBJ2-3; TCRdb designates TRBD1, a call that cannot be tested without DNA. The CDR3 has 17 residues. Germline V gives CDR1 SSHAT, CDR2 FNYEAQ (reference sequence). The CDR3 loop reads CASSLAPGQGLTDTQYF.

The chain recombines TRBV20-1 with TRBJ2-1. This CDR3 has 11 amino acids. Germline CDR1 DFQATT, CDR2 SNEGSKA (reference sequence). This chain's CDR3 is CSASDSSEQFF.

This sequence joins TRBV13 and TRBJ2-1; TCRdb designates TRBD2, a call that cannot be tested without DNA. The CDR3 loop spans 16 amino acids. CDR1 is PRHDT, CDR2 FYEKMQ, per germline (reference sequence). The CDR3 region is CASSEGLVAGYNEQFF.

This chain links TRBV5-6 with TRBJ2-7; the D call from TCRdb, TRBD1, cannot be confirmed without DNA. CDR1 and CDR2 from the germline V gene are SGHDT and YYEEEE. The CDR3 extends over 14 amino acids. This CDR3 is CASSAPGQGREQYF. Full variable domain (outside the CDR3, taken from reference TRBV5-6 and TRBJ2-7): DAGVTQSPTHLIKTRGQQVTLRCSPKSGHDTVSWYQQALGQGPQFIFQYYEEEERQRGNFPDRFSGHQFPNYSSELNVNALLLGDSALYLCASSAPGQGREQYFGPGTRLTVT.